The sequence of this TCR beta chain was determined in a study of cytomegalovirus exposure and HLA in healthy donors. In the study overall: Counted in an early data release were about 80 million unique TCRs from HLA-typed donors.

PCR involved 60 Vbeta and 13 Jbeta primers. Method: immunoSEQ multiplex PCR; TCRdb's copy keeps in-frame clones and lacks some. In the table there are around 110,000 clones, 81% of which are singletons. Points on this clone: Its specificity is unknown.

Deletions cut 6 bases from V and 0 bases from J, with 10 bases between. The CDR3 runs 15 residues. In germline, CDR1 is SGHRS, CDR2 YFSETQ. Overall study findings and caveats: In a later analysis, HLA-associated TCR beta chains were more clonally expanded than equally common others. It was about 150 TCR beta chains that were listed as cytomegalovirus-associated. There were a few CMV-associated chains whose specificity for CMV antigens was confirmed in vitro.

The sequence was collected from a man younger than 45 in good health and CMV-seronegative. J is TRBJ2-6 and V is TRBV5-1; no clear D gene. Sequencing used PBMCs. The DNA for the CDR3 is TGCGCCAGCACCCGGGTCTTCTCTGGGGCCAACGTCCTGACTTTC. It encodes CASTRVFSGANVLTF.